These T cell receptor beta chains were read from a single sample in a study of radiotherapy plus CTLA-4 blockade in lung cancer. TCRdb's copy holds only in-frame clones and misses some; the assay was immunoSEQ multiplex PCR. This sample carries roughly 60,000 clones, roughly 76% of them seen once, and the ten largest clones take approximately 2.8%. This specimen was peripheral blood, taken from a patient treated with radiotherapy plus ipilimumab. The receptor set was obtained from a human donor with non-small cell lung cancer who had a complete response to radiotherapy plus ipilimumab. The CDR3 runs from the conserved cysteine through the conserved F or W. Fields, in order: J gene, D gene, clone size, V gene, CDR3 protein, CDR3 DNA. D genes are given only for firm matches. The listing skips clone size in some rows; elsewhere it reads once, few, many or a size class.

TRBJ2-1,TRBD2,-,TRBV7-9,CASSTLGTSMNEQFF,TGTGCCAGCAGCACTCTTGGGACTAGCATGAATGAGCAGTTCTTC
TRBJ2-1,TRBD2,-,TRBV19,CASSIEVSGGAEQFF,TGTGCCAGTAGTATAGAAGTAAGCGGGGGGGCCGAGCAGTTCTTC
TRBJ2-7,TRBD1,-,TRBV28,CASSLRGPPYEQYF,TGTGCCAGCAGTTTGAGGGGGCCTCCCTACGAGCAGTACTTC
TRBJ2-7,-,-,TRBV6-5,CASRSPFGGEQYF,TGTGCCAGCAGGTCCCCCTTCGGGGGCGAGCAGTACTTC
TRBJ2-1,TRBD1,-,TRBV28,CASRQGLNEQFF,TGTGCCAGCCGACAGGGGCTCAATGAGCAGTTCTTC
TRBJ1-3,-,-,TRBV18,CASSRGTGTTGNTIYF,TGTGCCAGCTCGCGAGGTACCGGGACAACTGGAAACACCATATATTTT
TRBJ1-5,-,-,TRBV15,CATSRDHVGVGQPQHF,TGTGCCACCAGCAGAGATCATGTAGGGGTGGGCCAGCCCCAGCATTTT
TRBJ2-1,TRBD1,-,TRBV7-3,CASSLGTGPNEQFF,TGTGCCAGCAGCTTAGGGACAGGGCCGAATGAGCAGTTCTTC
TRBJ2-3,-,-,TRBV28,CASRTGTDTQYF,TGTGCCAGCCGGACGGGGACAGATACGCAGTATTTT
TRBJ1-2,TRBD1,few,TRBV5-6,CASSGGQGFHYGYTF,TGTGCCAGCAGCGGGGGACAGGGTTTTCACTATGGCTACACCTTC
TRBJ1-1,-,-,TRBV6-1,CASSRDGQLGFEAFF,TGTGCCAGCAGTCGAGATGGGCAGTTAGGTTTTGAAGCTTTCTTT
TRBJ2-7,TRBD2,medium-sized,TRBV4-1,CASSQVGGGYEQYF,TGCGCCAGCAGCCAAGTGGGGGGGGGCTACGAGCAGTACTTC
TRBJ2-2,TRBD1,once,TRBV4-1,CASSSGTENTGELFF,TGCGCCAGCAGCTCCGGGACAGAGAACACCGGGGAGCTGTTTTTT
TRBJ1-1,-,-,TRBV10-3,CAISESGADTEAFF,TGTGCCATCAGTGAGTCGGGGGCGGACACTGAAGCTTTCTTT
TRBJ2-7,TRBD1,-,TRBV5-6,CASSNAGTGGAEQYF,TGTGCCAGCAGCAACGCCGGGACAGGGGGCGCCGAGCAGTACTTC
TRBJ2-3,TRBD2,-,TRBV7-9,CASSRQLTSENTDTQYF,TGTGCCAGCAGCCGACAACTGACTAGCGAGAACACAGATACGCAGTATTTT
TRBJ2-3,TRBD1,-,TRBV7-9,CASSPPGGITDTQYF,TGTGCCAGCAGCCCACCAGGGGGCATCACAGATACGCAGTATTTT
TRBJ2-1,TRBD2,-,TRBV7-6,CASSLGTSLFYNEQFF,TGTGCCAGCAGCTTAGGGACTAGCCTCTTTTACAATGAGCAGTTCTTC
TRBJ1-5,TRBD1,once,TRBV18,CASSANRGRADQPQHF,TGTGCCAGCTCGGCAAACAGGGGGCGGGCGGATCAGCCCCAGCATTTT
TRBJ1-2,-,-,TRBV30,CAWFRGPRGYTF,TGTGCCTGGTTTAGGGGTCCGCGGGGCTACACCTTC
TRBJ1-2,-,-,TRBV9,CASSMTGLAADGYTF,TGTGCCAGCAGCATGACGGGACTCGCAGCCGATGGCTACACCTTC
TRBJ1-2,-,-,TRBV28,CASSFRLYGYTF,TGTGCCAGCAGTTTCCGACTATATGGCTACACCTTC
TRBJ1-5,-,few,TRBV7-9,CASSLRQESAQHF,TGTGCCAGCAGCTTAAGACAGGAATCAGCCCAGCATTTT
TRBJ1-2,-,-,TRBV29-1,CSASEGGYTF,TGCAGCGCCTCCGAGGGTGGCTACACCTTC
TRBJ1-2,-,-,TRBV2,CASTLGGYYGYTF,TGTGCCAGCACCCTGGGGGGGTACTATGGCTACACCTTC
TRBJ2-5,TRBD2,-,TRBV5-1,CASSLMGGLAGQETQYF,TGCGCCAGCAGCTTGATGGGAGGCCTAGCGGGTCAAGAGACCCAGTACTTC
TRBJ2-1,-,-,TRBV6-5,CASTQGYEQFF,TGTGCCAGCACTCAGGGCTATGAGCAGTTCTTC
TRBJ2-3,-,-,TRBV4-1,CASSQDRERLLDTQYF,TGCGCCAGCAGCCAAGATAGAGAGAGACTCCTTGATACGCAGTATTTT
TRBJ1-1,-,-,TRBV5-4,CASSYTGVGNTEAFF,TGTGCCAGCAGCTACACCGGGGTGGGGAACACTGAAGCTTTCTTT
TRBJ1-1,-,few,TRBV6-6,CASSYLGGTEAFF,TGTGCCAGCAGTTACCTGGGGGGCACTGAAGCTTTCTTT
TRBJ2-7,TRBD1,few,TRBV18,CASSPDRVGVSEQYF,TGTGCCAGCTCACCAGACAGGGTAGGGGTATCCGAGCAGTACTTC
TRBJ2-1,TRBD2,-,TRBV4-3,CASSQDPPGLAGGANNEQFF,TGCGCCAGCAGCCAAGATCCTCCGGGACTAGCGGGGGGGGCCAACAATGAGCAGTTCTTC
TRBJ2-5,TRBD1,-,TRBV19,CASRPTGGPETQYF,TGTGCCAGTAGACCCACAGGGGGCCCAGAGACCCAGTACTTC
TRBJ2-3,-,-,TRBV14,CASSKVSGLTDTQYF,TGTGCCAGCAGCAAGGTTAGCGGACTCACAGATACGCAGTATTTT
TRBJ2-3,-,few,TRBV19,CASRQGYLADTQYF,TGTGCCAGTAGGCAGGGGTATTTAGCAGATACGCAGTATTTT
TRBJ2-5,TRBD1,-,TRBV27,CASSLTPTGGVETQYF,TGTGCCAGCAGTTTAACCCCGACAGGGGGCGTTGAGACCCAGTACTTC
TRBJ1-1,TRBD1,-,TRBV15,CATSRLGQGNTEAFF,TGTGCCACCAGCAGACTAGGACAGGGGAACACTGAAGCTTTCTTT
TRBJ2-7,-,-,TRBV2,CASSGRGKRFYEQYF,TGTGCCAGCAGTGGTCGGGGGAAGCGGTTCTACGAGCAGTACTTC